The 15 T cell receptor beta chains below were found in one sample sequenced in a study of neurological immune-mediated disorders. MiXCR was run by TCRdb on the 5' RACE reads, yielding one entry per CDR3 protein. The sample holds fewer than 25,000 distinct CDR3 sequences; 10% to 15% are singletons and the top ten take about an eighth. The sample consisted of PBMCs. All receptors come from a woman aged 55-69 years with HTLV-1-associated myelopathy (HAM/TSP).

This clonotype was recorded at least ten times. J is TRBJ2-1 and V is TRBV4-2, with D maybe TRBD2 (7 bases). The CDR3 runs to 14 residues. Germline loops: CDR1 LGHNA, CDR2 YNFKEQ. Trimming stripped 0 bases from V and 15 bases from J, with 18 bases between. DNA of the CDR3: TGTGCCAGCAGCCAAGATTCAGGCGGGGGCCTCCCGTTCTTC. Translating gives CASSQDSGGGLPFF.

Ten or more counts support this clonotype. The chain employs TRBV12-3 or TRBV12-4 and TRBJ1-2, with D tentatively TRBD1 (6 bases). V was cut by 5 bases and J by 7 bases, with 14 bases left in between. The CDR3 is 13 residues long. DNA for the CDR3: TGTGCCAGCAGTATGATCCGGGGGCTTGGCTACACCTTC. Amino acids: CASSMIRGLGYTF.

This clonotype showed up many times. V is TRBV5-6 and J is TRBJ2-1; 8 nucleotides line up with TRBD1. The J segment lost 4 bases and the V segment lost 4 bases, leaving 16 bases of the junction unmatched. This CDR3 is 18 amino acids long. In germline, CDR1 is SGHDT, CDR2 YYEEEE. The CDR3 is CASSDGLQGDLYYNEQFF. As DNA, the CDR3 is TGTGCCAGCAGCGATGGGTTACAGGGGGACCTGTATTACAATGAGCAGTTCTTC.

The rearrangement joins TRBV19 to TRBJ2-5; D is uncertain. Germline CDR1 LNHDA, CDR2 SQIVND (reference sequence). The V gene lost 5 bases and the J gene lost 1 base, with 5 bases spanning the gap. The CDR3 runs to 12 residues. CDR3 DNA sequence: TGTGCCAGTAGTGAAGCCCAAGAGACCCAGTACTTC. Translating gives CASSEAQETQYF.

This clonotype was seen at least ten times. This rearrangement joins TRBV21-1 to TRBJ2-7; the D call in the table, TRBD1, was not verified against the DNA. TRBV21-1 is recorded as a pseudogene. This CDR3 is 14 amino acids long. CDR3 loop: CASSNRTGPLMQYF. CDR3 nucleotide sequence: TGTGCCAGCAGCAATCGGACAGGGCCCCTAATGCAGTACTTC.

The table lists this clonotype with many counts. This sequence joins TRBV7-8 and TRBJ1-3; D is undetermined. Per the germline V gene, CDR1 is SGHVS and CDR2 is FQNEAQ. This CDR3 comprises 15 residues. V was pared by 1 base and J by 0 bases, with 7 bases between. This CDR3 is CASSLGSYSGNTIYF. CDR3 sequence (DNA): TGTGCCAGCAGCTTAGGTTCGTACTCTGGAAACACCATATATTTT.

This clonotype was seen a single time. This chain connects TRBV5-1 to TRBJ2-1; 8 bases match TRBD2. CDR1 and CDR2 (germline): SGHRS, YFSETQ. The V and J ends lost 2 bases and 0 bases, in that order; junction bases with no gene match: 19. This CDR3 is built from 21 residues. CDR3 region: CASSFHFAPKIAGSSYNEQFF. In DNA form, the CDR3 reads TGCGCCAGCAGCTTCCACTTCGCCCCTAAAATAGCGGGGAGCTCCTACAATGAGCAGTTCTTC.

This clonotype was seen more than once but under ten times. The chain is built from TRBV4-2 and TRBJ1-5, with D unclear. V shed 0 bases and J shed 5 bases, with 14 bases lying between them. CDR3 length: 16 amino acids. CDR1 and CDR2 from the germline V gene are LGHNA and YNFKEQ. The CDR3 nucleotides read TGTGCCAGCAGCCAAGATCGACCCCCAGGTGATCAGCCCCAGCATTTT. Residues: CASSQDRPPGDQPQHF.

In this sample, this clonotype turned up many times. The genes are TRBV5-1 and TRBJ2-2; D is perhaps TRBD2 (6 bases). Per the germline V gene, CDR1 is SGHRS and CDR2 is YFSETQ. Trimming cost V 8 bases and J 3 bases, with 8 bases left between them. This CDR3 has 12 residues. CDR3 DNA: TGCGCCAGTGTAGCGGACACCGGGGAGCTGTTTTTT. Amino acids: CASVADTGELFF. Full variable domain (rest looked up from reference TRBV5-1 and TRBJ2-2): KAGVTQTPRYLIKTRGQQVTLSCSPISGHRSVSWYQQTPGQGLQFLFEYFSETQRNKGNFPGRFSGRQFSNSRSEMNVSTLELGDSALYLCASVADTGELFFGEGSRLTVL.

This clonotype was seen ten or more times. J is TRBJ1-3 and V is TRBV7-2; a possible D gene is TRBD1 (5 bases). Germline CDR1 is SGHTA and CDR2 is FQGNSA. The CDR3 extends over 15 amino acids. V lost 0 bases and J lost 0, with 6 bases in between. This CDR3 reads CASSLAGVSGNTIYF. CDR3 in DNA: TGTGCCAGCAGCTTAGCAGGGGTCTCTGGAAACACCATATATTTT.

This clonotype was detected many times. The chain joins TRBV6-1 to TRBJ1-6; no firm D call. V dropped 4 bases and J dropped 4 bases, with 8 bases sitting between them. Germline V lookup: CDR1 MNHNS, CDR2 SASEGT. This CDR3 has 14 amino acids. CDR3 in DNA: TGTGCCAGCAGTGCCGGGCCTTATAATTCACCCCTCCACTTT. Its translation: CASSAGPYNSPLHF.

This clonotype appeared many times. The V call is TRBV10-3, the J call TRBJ2-1, with a weak D call TRBD2 (6 bases). With 6 bases removed from V and 7 bases from J, the gap between germline ends came to 16 bases. The CDR3 is 14 amino acids. Germline V gene data show CDR1 as ENHRY and CDR2 as SYGVKD. CDR3 in amino acids: CAIRGTSSVNEQFF. The CDR3 region has the DNA TGTGCCATCAGAGGAACTAGCTCCGTGAATGAGCAGTTCTTC.

This clonotype was seen many times. The DNA of the CDR3 is TGTGCCAGCAGTCTGGGGCTAGCGGCAACCGGGGAGCTGTTTTTT. This translates into CASSLGLAATGELFF. This sequence joins TRBV13 and TRBJ2-2, with 7 bases lining up with TRBD2. The CDR3 consists of 15 residues. Germline assignment: CDR1 PRHDT and CDR2 FYEKMQ (reference sequence). The V segment lost 6 bases and the J segment 5 bases; nucleotides outside the gene matches: 9.

This clonotype was recorded at least ten times. The rearrangement joins TRBV24-1 to TRBJ2-5; the match to TRBD2 covers 7 bases. From germline, CDR1 is KGHDR and CDR2 SFDVKD. The CDR3 is 15 amino acids. Trimming at V came to 4 bases and at J to 3 bases, leaving 7 bases not matched to a gene. The CDR3 loop reads CATSDPGEGEETQYF. CDR3 DNA: TGTGCCACCAGTGACCCCGGGGAGGGTGAAGAGACCCAGTACTTC.

This clonotype was seen at least ten times. The rearrangement links TRBV6-6 to TRBJ2-5, with D possibly TRBD2 on 5 matching bases. Germline-derived CDR1 and CDR2 are MNHNY and SVGAGI (reference sequence). Deletions cut 2 bases from V and 4 bases from J, with 14 bases between. CDR3 length: 15 amino acids. CDR3 residues: CASSYTRGSGETQYF. CDR3 nucleotide sequence: TGTGCCAGCAGTTACACTCGGGGTTCGGGAGAGACCCAGTACTTC.